Presented here are 27 T cell receptor beta chains from one specimen sequenced in a study of T cell changes during pregnancy in multiple sclerosis. Produced via immunoSEQ multiplex PCR; TCRdb's table is partial and in-frame only. This table holds some 120,000 clones, over 85% found once. This sample comprised peripheral blood, obtained before pregnancy. Every receptor here comes from a female donor with multiple sclerosis, enrolled in a pregnancy study.

This clone was detected a few times. This sequence joins TRBV18 and TRBJ1-1; D gene ambiguous. Per germline, CDR1 KGHSH and CDR2 LQKENI. This CDR3 has 12 amino acids. V was pared by 6 bases and J by 3 bases, with 8 bases between. In nucleotides, the CDR3 is TGTGCCAGCTCGCTTAGAGACACTGAAGCTTTCTTT. It codes for CASSLRDTEAFF.

The chain has TRBV27 and TRBJ1-5, with 7 bases identical to TRBD1. Trimming removed 4 bases from V and 4 bases from J; junction bases left unmatched: 16. This CDR3 contains 18 residues. Germline CDR1 MNHEY, CDR2 SMNVEV (reference sequence). The CDR3 sequence is CASSSRQGMNNGNQPQHF. Written as DNA, the CDR3 is TGTGCCAGCAGTTCAAGACAGGGTATGAATAATGGAAATCAGCCCCAGCATTTT.

The chain employs TRBV7-8 and TRBJ2-5; 8 bases agree with TRBD2. V trimming: 4 bases; J trimming: 5 bases; junction bases outside the gene matches: 9. CDR1 is SGHVS and CDR2 is FQNEAQ in the germline V gene. The CDR3 loop spans 15 amino acids. The CDR3 loop is CASSSGTSAGETQYF. The CDR3 nucleotides read TGTGCCAGCAGCTCCGGGACTAGTGCAGGGGAGACCCAGTACTTC.

This clone was seen only once. The chain links TRBV30 to TRBJ1-4, with D perhaps matching TRBD1 (5 bases). Trimming took off 2 bases at V and 8 bases at J, with 21 bases between the two ends. This CDR3 has 16 amino acids. Germline V lookup: CDR1 GTSNPN, CDR2 SVGIG (reference sequence). The CDR3 sequence: CAWSSWEWGLREKLFF. The CDR3 region has the DNA TGTGCCTGGAGTAGCTGGGAATGGGGCCTCCGGGAAAAACTGTTTTTT.

J is TRBJ2-2 and V is TRBV5-6, with a weak D call TRBD2 (5 bases). The germline gives CDR1 SGHDT, CDR2 YYEEEE. This CDR3 is built from 16 residues. V was cut by 0 bases and J by 1 base, with 10 bases left in between. The DNA for the CDR3 is TGTGCCAGCAGCTTGGCCGTCGGAGGGAACACCGGGGAGCTGTTTTTT. Protein sequence: CASSLAVGGNTGELFF.

The rearrangement joins TRBV30 to TRBJ1-2, with TRBD1 identical over 7 bases. The junction had 4 bases not matched to a gene; V was cut back by 2 bases and J by 4 bases. The germline V gene encodes CDR1 GTSNPN and CDR2 SVGIG (reference sequence). This CDR3 has 13 residues. The CDR3, as DNA: TGTGCCTGGAGTCGCGACAGGGTCTATGGCTACACCTTC. As protein: CAWSRDRVYGYTF. Drawing the rest from reference TRBV30 and TRBJ1-2, the complete variable domain is SQTIHQWPATLVQPVGSPLSLECTVEGTSNPNLYWYRQAAGRGLQLLFYSVGIGQISSEVPQNLSASRPQDRQFILSSKKLLLSDSGFYLCAWSRDRVYGYTFGSGTRLTVV.

This chain connects TRBV30 to TRBJ1-5; D call uncertain. The germline CDR1 and CDR2 sequences are GTSNPN and SVGIG (reference sequence). The CDR3 has 15 amino acids. Deletions cut 0 bases from V and 2 bases from J, with 11 bases between. DNA of the CDR3: TGTGCCTGGAGTGTACGTGGAGTTCGCAATCAGCCCCAGCATTTT. Translation gives CAWSVRGVRNQPQHF.

The chain combines TRBV27 with TRBJ2-7; 9 positions agree with TRBD1. V lost 7 bases, J lost 5 bases, and 6 bases stayed unmatched. Germline CDR1 is MNHEY and CDR2 is SMNVEV (reference sequence). The CDR3 covers 13 residues. The CDR3 coding sequence is TGTGCCAGCATCGGGACAGGGTCCCACGAGCAGTACTTC. Protein: CASIGTGSHEQYF.

The rearrangement links TRBV6-1 to TRBJ1-2, with D possibly matching TRBD1 (6 bases). Germline CDR1 reads MNHNS; CDR2 reads SASEGT. Trimming shortened V by 6 bases and J by 7 bases, and 15 bases separated the two germline ends. The CDR3 totals 13 residues. Here the CDR3 DNA reads TGTGCCAGCAGGGATATCGGGACATTTGGCTACACCTTC. Amino acid sequence: CASRDIGTFGYTF.

V is TRBV27 and J is TRBJ1-5; 9 bases match TRBD1. The CDR3 has 16 amino acids. V shed 6 bases and J 3 bases; nucleotides not matched to a gene: 9. Germline V gene lookup returns CDR1 MNHEY and CDR2 SMNVEV (reference sequence). The CDR3, as DNA: TGTGCCAGCAGGTATACAGGGGGCGGCTACAATCAGCCCCAGCATTTT. Its protein product is CASRYTGGGYNQPQHF.

The V and J genes are TRBV4-2 and TRBJ2-7; 8 bases fit TRBD2. The germline gives CDR1 LGHNA, CDR2 YNFKEQ. The CDR3 is made up of 15 amino acids. With 4 bases clipped from V and 3 bases from J, the junction kept 8 bases outside the gene matches. CDR3 DNA sequence: TGTGCCAGCAGCCCCTCGGCGGGAGGCCTCTACGAGCAGTACTTC. Its protein product is CASSPSAGGLYEQYF.

The chain has TRBV2 and TRBJ1-3; no clear D gene. V was pared by 1 base and J by 0 bases, with 7 bases between. The CDR3 loop spans 15 amino acids. Germline values: CDR1 SNHLY, CDR2 FYNNEI. CDR3 nucleotide sequence: TGTGCCAGCAGTGAAGAGACTTTCTCTGGAAACACCATATATTTT. This translates into CASSEETFSGNTIYF.

This clone was seen more than once but under ten times. The chain recombines TRBV27 with TRBJ2-5; TRBD2 agrees at 10 bases. CDR1 is MNHEY, CDR2 SMNVEV, per germline (reference sequence). The CDR3 covers 14 residues. V shed 5 bases and J 7 bases; nucleotides not matched to a gene: 7. The CDR3 sequence is CASSRTSGEGTQYF. The CDR3 region has the DNA TGTGCCAGCAGTAGGACTAGCGGAGAGGGGACCCAGTACTTC.

The V call is TRBV15, the J call TRBJ1-2, with a possible D match to TRBD1 (5 bases). Trimming removed 0 bases at V and 4 bases at J, with 12 bases between. This CDR3 is built from 15 residues. CDR1 is LNHNV, CDR2 YYDKDF, per germline (reference sequence). CDR3 sequence: CATSRDELGGYGYTF. As DNA, the CDR3 is TGTGCCACCAGCAGAGATGAGTTGGGGGGCTATGGCTACACCTTC.

The rearrangement joins TRBV11-2 to TRBJ2-7; the match to TRBD2 covers 7 bases. Trimming took 1 base from V and 1 from J; bases not matched to a gene: 10. The CDR3 runs to 17 residues. The germline V gene has CDR1 SGHAT and CDR2 FQNNGV. The DNA of the CDR3 is TGTGCCAGCAGCTTAGTCGGTGCAACAGCGGGATCCTACGAGCAGTACTTC. This translates into CASSLVGATAGSYEQYF.

The V gene is TRBV5-1, the J gene TRBJ2-7, with 9 positions matching TRBD1. This CDR3 region has 19 residues. Germline CDR1 SGHRS, CDR2 YFSETQ. Trimming took 4 bases from V and 5 from J; bases not matched to a gene: 22. The CDR3 DNA follows: TGCGCCAGCAGCGATGTACCAATAAGTCCCGGGACAGGGATGGACGAGCAGTACTTC. It codes for CASSDVPISPGTGMDEQYF. The full variable domain, with the rest looked up from reference TRBV5-1 and TRBJ2-7, is KAGVTQTPRYLIKTRGQQVTLSCSPISGHRSVSWYQQTPGQGLQFLFEYFSETQRNKGNFPGRFSGRQFSNSRSEMNVSTLELGDSALYLCASSDVPISPGTGMDEQYFGPGTRLTVT.

The chain uses TRBV6-6 and TRBJ1-1; TRBD1 matches 10 bases. Germline V CDR1 and CDR2: MNHNY, SVGAGI (reference sequence). The CDR3 has 15 residues. With V trimmed by 8 bases and J by 5 bases, 11 bases remained unmatched. CDR3 loop: CASSPPGQGLTEAFF. The CDR3 bases are TGTGCCAGCTCACCTCCGGGACAGGGGTTGACTGAAGCTTTCTTT.

The CDR3 region is CASSVGGGAADTQYF. The CDR3 DNA is TGTGCCAGCAGCGTTGGCGGGGGGGCTGCAGATACGCAGTATTTT. The rearrangement links TRBV9 to TRBJ2-3, with 9 bases lining up with TRBD2. Germline CDR1 is SGDLS and CDR2 is YYNGEE. The CDR3 runs to 15 residues. The junction had 5 bases not matched to a gene; V was cut back by 2 bases and J by 4 bases.

This clone has a handful of counts. The CDR3 nucleotides read TGTGCCAGCAGCTCGGGACTAGCGAACGAGCAGTACTTC. This gives the protein CASSSGLANEQYF. The chain couples TRBV11-2 to TRBJ2-7; 10 bases map to TRBD2. This CDR3 comprises 13 residues. The germline V gene has CDR1 SGHAT and CDR2 FQNNGV. The junction had 2 bases not matched to a gene; V was cut back by 4 bases and J by 5 bases.

The chain uses TRBV7-9 and TRBJ2-1; D call uncertain. V was shortened by 3 bases and J by 15 bases, with 12 bases between the two germline ends. Germline V gene lookup returns CDR1 SEHNR and CDR2 FQNEAQ (reference sequence). There are 11 residues in the CDR3. The CDR3 DNA reads as TGTGCCAGCAGCTTCGGCGGCGTACCGTTCTTC. Residues: CASSFGGVPFF.

The chain uses TRBV6-5 and TRBJ1-1, with D unresolved. This CDR3 has 14 amino acids. CDR1 and CDR2 from the germline V gene are MNHEY and SVGAGI. V lost 8 bases and J lost 2, with 15 bases in between. DNA of the CDR3: TGTGCCAGCTTTCGGGAAGGGTCTAACACTGAAGCTTTCTTT. This sequence encodes CASFREGSNTEAFF.

The J gene is TRBJ1-3, the V gene TRBV11-2, with D unclear. The CDR3 loop spans 13 amino acids. With 9 bases removed from V and 2 bases from J, the gap between germline ends came to 11 bases. CDR1 is SGHAT and CDR2 is FQNNGV in the germline V gene. CDR3 loop: CASLSSTGNTIYF. The CDR3 region has the DNA TGTGCCAGTCTTTCTAGCACTGGAAACACCATATATTTT.

The chain combines TRBV10-1 with TRBJ2-1; 12 bases line up with TRBD2. V shed 6 bases and J 0 bases; nucleotides not matched to a gene: 9. CDR1 is WNHNN, CDR2 SYGVQD, per germline (reference sequence). This CDR3 spans 18 amino acids. CDR3 in DNA: TGCGCCAGCAGACCGACTAGCGGGGGACCCTGCTCCTACAATGAGCAGTTCTTC. Translating it yields CASRPTSGGPCSYNEQFF.

J is TRBJ2-1 and V is TRBV14, with a possible D match to TRBD2 (5 bases). The CDR3 totals 15 residues. From germline, CDR1 is SGHDN and CDR2 FVKESK. V shed 4 bases and J shed 1 base, with 11 bases lying between them. The CDR3 nucleotides read TGTGCCAGCAGCCCGGGGATCTCTTCCTACAATGAGCAGTTCTTC. Amino acid sequence: CASSPGISSYNEQFF.

The gene calls are TRBV2 and TRBJ1-5, with TRBD1 matching 9 bases. The germline V gene encodes CDR1 SNHLY and CDR2 FYNNEI. Trimming cost V 6 bases and J 2 bases; bases outside gene matches: 8. The CDR3 length is 16 residues. CDR3 bases: TGTGCCAGCAGCGAGACAGGGGGATGGGGCAATCAGCCCCAGCATTTT. Amino acids: CASSETGGWGNQPQHF.

The chain joins TRBV5-1 to TRBJ2-3, with 10 bases fitting TRBD2. Germline V gene data show CDR1 as SGHRS and CDR2 as YFSETQ. The junction had 14 bases not matched to a gene; V was cut back by 3 bases and J by 4 bases. The CDR3 spans 18 residues. The CDR3 region has the DNA TGCGCCAGCAGCTCAAGGGGGTCTACTAGCGGGGTGGCAGATACGCAGTATTTT. Encoded protein: CASSSRGSTSGVADTQYF.

The genes are TRBV9 and TRBJ1-4; possibly TRBD1 for D (5 bases). The ends were cut back, 2 bases at V and 0 bases at J, with 8 bases in the middle. Germline loops: CDR1 SGDLS, CDR2 YYNGEE. The CDR3 sequence is 15 residues long. The CDR3 DNA reads as TGTGCCAGCAGCGTCCAGGGTACAACTAATGAAAAACTGTTTTTT. This codes for CASSVQGTTNEKLFF.